These T cell receptor beta chains were read from a single sample in a study of cytomegalovirus exposure and HLA in healthy donors. The assay was immunoSEQ multiplex PCR, and TCRdb's table has in-frame clones only and misses some. The top ten hold over 12% of the sample, which has roughly 200,000 clones, 75% to 85% seen once. Material for sequencing was PBMCs. The receptors derive from a woman aged 25-40 years in good health and CMV-seropositive. CDR3s include the opening cysteine and the closing phenylalanine or tryptophan. D genes are given only for firm matches. Not all rows give a size; the values are once, few, many and, for expanded clones, a class.

d_call: NA
v_call: TRBV27
j_call: TRBJ2-1
clone_size: NA
cdr3_aa: CASSYLQGSSYNEQFF
cdr3_nt: TGTGCCAGCAGTTACCTACAGGGCAGCTCCTACAATGAGCAGTTCTTC

d_call: NA
v_call: TRBV11-2
j_call: TRBJ2-1
clone_size: NA
cdr3_aa: CASSLGPQGDEQFF
cdr3_nt: TGTGCCAGCAGCTTAGGACCCCAAGGGGATGAGCAGTTCTTC

d_call: NA
v_call: TRBV13
j_call: TRBJ2-3
clone_size: NA
cdr3_aa: CASSLALTSTDTQYF
cdr3_nt: TGTGCCAGCAGCTTAGCCCTAACTAGCACAGATACGCAGTATTTT

d_call: TRBD1
v_call: TRBV5-1
j_call: TRBJ2-7
clone_size: NA
cdr3_aa: CASSLDPGGDEQYF
cdr3_nt: TGCGCCAGCAGCTTGGACCCAGGGGGCGACGAGCAGTACTTC

d_call: NA
v_call: TRBV11-3
j_call: TRBJ2-7
clone_size: NA
cdr3_aa: CASSFASSYEQYF
cdr3_nt: TGTGCCAGCAGCTTCGCGTCCTCCTACGAGCAGTACTTC

d_call: TRBD1
v_call: TRBV2
j_call: TRBJ2-7
clone_size: few
cdr3_aa: CASKSRQGAHEQYF
cdr3_nt: TGTGCCAGCAAATCAAGACAGGGTGCCCACGAGCAGTACTTC

d_call: TRBD2
v_call: TRBV19
j_call: TRBJ2-1
clone_size: NA
cdr3_aa: CASSLRPGLAGRSSYNEQFF
cdr3_nt: TGTGCCAGTAGCCTCCGCCCGGGACTAGCGGGGCGGAGCTCCTACAATGAGCAGTTCTTC

d_call: NA
v_call: TRBV6-5
j_call: TRBJ2-1
clone_size: NA
cdr3_aa: CASKSLAGSHEQFF
cdr3_nt: TGTGCCAGCAAAAGTCTGGCGGGGAGTCATGAGCAGTTCTTC

d_call: TRBD1
v_call: TRBV6-5
j_call: TRBJ1-2
clone_size: NA
cdr3_aa: CASSYSTGVLLYTF
cdr3_nt: TGTGCCAGCAGTTACTCGACAGGGGTGCTGCTTTACACCTTC

d_call: NA
v_call: TRBV29-1
j_call: TRBJ2-5
clone_size: NA
cdr3_aa: CSVRRDQETQYF
cdr3_nt: TGCAGCGTTAGGAGGGACCAAGAGACCCAGTACTTC

d_call: NA
v_call: TRBV21-1
j_call: TRBJ2-5
clone_size: NA
cdr3_aa: CASSRDREPTQTSGRGTLQETQYF
cdr3_nt: TGTGCCAGCAGCAGGGACAGGGAGCCCACCCAGACTAGCGGGAGGGGAACCCTTCAAGAGACCCAGTACTTC